The present TCR beta chain was sequenced within a study of blood T cell repertoires in COVID-19. In the study overall: Material from acute and convalescent COVID-19 was sourced from the United States, Italy and Spain. PBMCs, B-cell-depleted T cells, or T cells provided the cDNA or gDNA that made up the material.

Germline V gene lookup returns CDR1 LGHNT and CDR2 FRNRAP. J gave up 2 bases and V 4 bases, and 5 bases lay outside the gene matches. The CDR3 spans 15 residues. In the study's own analysis: Reference gene primer amplification yielded estimated nucleated cell counts. The protocol was immunoSEQ multiplex PCR, while the TCRdb copy is restricted to in-frame clones and leaves out a portion. V, J and clone size are taken as reported in that table, and D and trimming were inferred from the DNA itself. The sample has 15,000 or so clones; approximately 88% are singletons. The chain joins TRBV12-5 to TRBJ2-1, with 7 bases identical to TRBD2. The sample comprised peripheral blood. The TCR sequence derives from a human donor in a cohort sampled during active COVID-19. The CDR3 DNA is TGTGCTAGTGGTTCTCGCCTAGCGGCCTACAATGAGCAGTTCTTC. Amino acid sequence: CASGSRLAAYNEQFF.